These T cell receptor beta chains were read from a single sample in a study of blood T cell repertoires in COVID-19. TCRdb's copy holds only in-frame clones and misses some; the assay was immunoSEQ multiplex PCR. This sample has 250,000 or so clones, with around nine tenths found just once. Source material: PBMCs or T cells enriched from blood (not recorded which). Receptors were obtained from a woman between 50 and 59 years old who had recovered from COVID-19. Both conserved end residues are part of each CDR3. The D gene is left open where the match is weak. The size field is filled for only some rows; it gives once, few, many or a size class.

j_call d_call clone_size v_call cdr3_aa cdr3_nt
TRBJ2-7 TRBD1 . TRBV27 CASSWASGTGKVYEQYF TGTGCCAGCAGTTGGGCGTCGGGGACAGGGAAGGTCTACGAGCAGTACTTC
TRBJ2-3 TRBD2 . TRBV10-2 CASSEQNTGGDTQYF TGCGCCAGCAGTGAGCAGAACACGGGGGGGGATACGCAGTATTTT
TRBJ1-5 . . TRBV28 CASSQHQSNQPQHF TGTGCCAGCAGCCAACACCAGAGCAATCAGCCCCAGCATTTT
TRBJ1-2 . . TRBV3-1/TRBV3-2 CASSQGGLPHGYTF TGTGCCAGCAGCCAAGGCGGCCTGCCCCATGGCTACACCTTC
TRBJ2-7 TRBD1 once TRBV10-3 CAISDRVSSYEQYF TGTGCCATCAGCGACAGGGTGAGCTCCTACGAGCAGTACTTC
TRBJ2-1 . . TRBV6-5 CASSNRQHNEQFF TGTGCCAGCAGTAACCGACAACACAATGAGCAGTTCTTC
TRBJ1-1 TRBD1 once TRBV11-3 CASSLDGDRAYF TGTGCCAGCAGCTTAGACGGGGACAGGGCATACTTT
TRBJ1-2 . . TRBV19 CASSPTGSSDYGYTF TGTGCCAGTAGTCCGACAGGTTCATCGGACTATGGCTACACCTTC
TRBJ1-2 . . TRBV4-3 CASSPGHLGSGYTF TGCGCCAGCAGCCCGGGACATCTTGGCTCCGGCTACACCTTC
TRBJ1-1 . . TRBV15 CATSSRYNSNTEAFF TGTGCCACCAGCAGCAGGTACAACTCAAACACTGAAGCTTTCTTT
TRBJ1-2 . . TRBV29-1 CSVDLAGAGYGYTF TGCAGCGTTGATCTGGCAGGAGCGGGATATGGCTACACCTTC
TRBJ2-1 . . TRBV7-2 CASSLSITEQFF TGTGCCAGCAGCTTAAGCATTACTGAGCAGTTCTTC
TRBJ1-2 TRBD1 . TRBV28 CASSTGGLNYGYTF TGTGCCAGCAGTACAGGGGGCCTTAACTATGGCTACACCTTC
TRBJ1-5 . . TRBV24-1 CATSGGDSFNQPQHF TGTGCCACCAGTGGGGGTGACAGTTTCAATCAGCCCCAGCATTTT
TRBJ1-1 . . TRBV19 CASSPAEGVNTEAFF TGTGCCAGTAGCCCGGCAGAGGGGGTGAACACTGAAGCTTTCTTT
TRBJ2-5 . few TRBV5-1 CASSPTSSKQETQYF TGCGCCAGCAGCCCCACTAGCTCCAAACAAGAGACCCAGTACTTC
TRBJ2-2 . . TRBV6-2/TRBV6-3 CASSLQVYTGELFF TGTGCCAGCAGTCTCCAGGTTTACACCGGGGAGCTGTTTTTT
TRBJ2-3 . . TRBV30 CAWGQGNTDTQYF TGTGCCTGGGGTCAGGGGAACACAGATACGCAGTATTTT
TRBJ1-1 TRBD1 . TRBV4-2 CASSHEGQENTEAFF TGTGCCAGCAGCCACGAAGGACAGGAGAACACTGAAGCTTTCTTT
TRBJ2-7 TRBD2 . TRBV27 CASSSTGGYEQYF TGTGCCAGCAGTTCCACGGGAGGGTACGAGCAGTACTTC
TRBJ2-3 TRBD1 . TRBV7-9 CASSFLGTGADTQYF TGTGCCAGCAGCTTCCTCGGGACAGGGGCAGATACGCAGTATTTT
TRBJ1-2 . . TRBV18 CASSPRVPNNYGYTF TGTGCCAGCTCACCCAGGGTCCCGAATAACTATGGCTACACCTTC
TRBJ2-7 . . TRBV27 CASSLGTNSEQYF TGTGCCAGCAGTTTAGGGACAAATAGCGAGCAGTACTTC
TRBJ2-7 TRBD1 . TRBV11-2 CASSSLEGVGTGVYEQYF TGTGCCAGCAGCTCCCTAGAGGGGGTGGGGACAGGGGTCTACGAGCAGTACTTC
TRBJ1-5 TRBD1 few TRBV7-9 CASSQTGNQPQHF TGTGCCAGCAGCCAGACAGGGAATCAGCCCCAGCATTTT
TRBJ1-5 . . TRBV2 CASSDRGGNQPQHF TGTGCCAGCAGTGACAGGGGTGGCAATCAGCCCCAGCATTTT
TRBJ2-1 TRBD2 . TRBV18 CASSPPGGPRVYEQFF TGTGCCAGCTCACCACCGGGAGGGCCCAGGGTTTATGAGCAGTTCTTC
TRBJ2-1 TRBD1 . TRBV27 CASSSPGLGGGLGEQFF TGTGCCAGCAGTTCCCCCGGGTTAGGGGGCGGTCTTGGTGAGCAGTTCTTC
TRBJ1-5 TRBD1 few TRBV6-6 CASSQGTGWTKRGQPQHF TGTGCCAGCAGTCAGGGGACAGGTTGGACTAAGCGAGGACAGCCCCAGCATTTT
TRBJ2-2 TRBD2 . TRBV19 CASSMWSGSGTGELFF TGTGCCAGTAGTATGTGGAGCGGGAGCGGCACCGGGGAGCTGTTTTTT
TRBJ1-1 . . TRBV5-1 CASSSTPGNTEAFF TGCGCCAGCAGCTCCACCCCAGGGAACACTGAAGCTTTCTTT
TRBJ1-6 . . TRBV27 CASSPLVTTGSPLHF TGTGCCAGCAGCCCCTTGGTCACAACGGGGTCACCCCTCCACTTT
TRBJ1-1 . . TRBV7-2 CASSSTGLLNTEAFF TGTGCCAGCAGCTCAACAGGGCTATTGAACACTGAAGCTTTCTTT
TRBJ2-7 TRBD1 few TRBV28 CAGLDRGYEQYF TGTGCCGGCCTGGACAGGGGCTACGAGCAGTACTTC
TRBJ2-2 . . TRBV19 CASRFGPGELFF TGTGCCAGTAGGTTTGGGCCCGGGGAGCTGTTTTTT
TRBJ2-7 . . TRBV14 CASSQRIGAYEQYF TGTGCCAGCAGCCAACGAATCGGAGCCTACGAGCAGTACTTC
TRBJ2-1 TRBD2 . TRBV11-2 CASSLAGLTWFF TGTGCCAGCAGCCTAGCGGGTCTGACGTGGTTCTTC